The rows below give T cell receptor beta chains drawn from one sample of a study of regulatory dendritic cells for organ transplantation. Here immunoSEQ multiplex PCR was the method, and the copy in TCRdb shows in-frame clones only, minus some. Here the sample spans around 20,000 clones, about 70% being singletons. The material sequenced was memory CD4+ T cells from blood. The receptors were sampled from a human donor in good health. The conserved cysteine and the conserved F or W are not part of the CDR3 here. A D gene is named only where the DNA matches it firmly.

j_gene | v_gene | d_gene | CDR3aa
TRBJ2-7 | TRBV7-2 | . | ASSLHSSYEQY
TRBJ2-6 | TRBV7-9 | . | ASSIARNNVLT
TRBJ2-1 | TRBV5-1 | . | ASSGAQGDEQF
TRBJ2-7 | TRBV10-3 | . | AISESGERIYEQY
TRBJ2-1 | TRBV2 | TRBD1 | ATGQGTYNEQF
TRBJ2-7 | TRBV7-2 | . | ASSLGTGYYEQY
TRBJ2-7 | TRBV7-9 | . | ASSLAMGPHEQY
TRBJ1-2 | TRBV7-2 | TRBD1 | ASSPQGTGGYT
TRBJ2-2 | TRBV2 | . | ASSVQGTGELF
TRBJ1-4 | TRBV18 | . | ASSQGVDEKLF
TRBJ2-1 | TRBV13 | TRBD2 | ASSQGLGPREQF
TRBJ2-7 | TRBV6-1 | TRBD1 | ASSDRDRVGEQY
TRBJ2-2 | TRBV5-4 | TRBD2 | ASSSSLATNTGELF
TRBJ1-2 | TRBV5-5 | . | ASSQDKTYGYT
TRBJ2-3 | TRBV9 | . | ASSVMGLSTDTQY
TRBJ1-3 | TRBV6-1 | . | ASTPGSGSGNTIY
TRBJ2-5 | TRBV27 | TRBD1 | ASSLRVGQGVGTQY
TRBJ2-7 | TRBV7-9 | . | ASSSQYQGTEQY
TRBJ1-1 | TRBV13 | . | ASTQGRGGTEAF
TRBJ1-4 | TRBV7-9 | . | ASSIGHINEKLF
TRBJ2-4 | TRBV9 | . | ASSVADRRGLKNIQY
TRBJ1-1 | TRBV2 | TRBD1 | ASSTGGKGTEAF
TRBJ1-2 | TRBV4-2 | . | ASSPRGGQAGYT
TRBJ2-5 | TRBV9 | TRBD2 | ASSLSGGEETRY
TRBJ1-2 | TRBV29-1 | TRBD1 | SVGGQGALGGYT
TRBJ1-2 | TRBV7-3 | TRBD1 | ASSLKAPTGVESYGYT
TRBJ2-5 | TRBV9 | . | ASSVGARAQGETQY